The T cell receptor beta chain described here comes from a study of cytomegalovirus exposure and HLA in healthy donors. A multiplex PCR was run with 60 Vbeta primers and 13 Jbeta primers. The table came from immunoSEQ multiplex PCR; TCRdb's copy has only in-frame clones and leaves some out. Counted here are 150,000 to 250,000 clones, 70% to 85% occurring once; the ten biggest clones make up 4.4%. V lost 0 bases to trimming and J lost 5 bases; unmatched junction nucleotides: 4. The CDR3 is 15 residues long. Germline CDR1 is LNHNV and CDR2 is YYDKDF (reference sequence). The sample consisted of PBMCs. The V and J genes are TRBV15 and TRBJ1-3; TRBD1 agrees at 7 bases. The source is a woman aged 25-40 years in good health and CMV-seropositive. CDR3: CATSRDLQGRNTIYF. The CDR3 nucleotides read TGTGCCACCAGCAGAGACCTACAGGGGCGAAACACCATATATTTT.